Each of the 23 T cell receptor beta chains below was sequenced from the same sample in a study of shared clonotypes between healthy human individuals. Using immunoSEQ multiplex PCR, the repertoire was profiled, and TCRdb retains in-frame clones only, with some absent. The data contain about 2.1 million clones, 90% to 95% of them seen just once; the ten biggest clones take up 1.5% to 2%. Naive CD8 cells were CD45RO-negative, positively selected for CCR7, excluding terminally differentiated effector memory CD45RA+ cells. Sequencing was carried out using naive CD8+ T cells from PBMCs. Receptors originate from a man younger than 35 in good health. Some clones in this sample may be carry-over from other donors' samples.

The chain links TRBV7-2 to TRBJ2-7; D ambiguous. V was clipped by 4 bases and J by 2 bases, with 18 bases between them. CDR3 size: 16 residues. CDR1 is SGHTA and CDR2 is FQGNSA in the germline V gene. The CDR3: CASSSAGGGLAYEQYF. DNA for the CDR3: TGTGCCAGCAGCTCCGCAGGCGGTGGTTTGGCCTACGAGCAGTACTTC. The full variable domain, with the rest looked up from reference TRBV7-2 and TRBJ2-7, is GAGVSQSPSNKVTEKGKDVELRCDPISGHTALYWYRQSLGQGLEFLIYFQGNSAPDKSGLPSDRFSAERTGGSVSTLTIQRTQQEDSAVYLCASSSAGGGLAYEQYFGPGTRLTVT.

This clone is a singleton in its sample. This chain connects TRBV19 to TRBJ1-1; 11 bases agree with TRBD1. CDR1 and CDR2 from the germline V gene are LNHDA and SQIVND (reference sequence). The V gene end was trimmed by 3 bases and the J gene end by 7 bases; junction bases not matched to a gene: 10. The CDR3 covers 16 residues. The CDR3 nucleotides are TGTGCCAGTAGTATGGTGGGGACAGGGGGTAGAGTTGAAGCTTTCTTT. Translating it yields CASSMVGTGGRVEAFF.

Details on this clone: Distinct nucleotide sequences in the sample also encode this CDR3. This chain uses TRBV28 with TRBJ1-5; weak D call: TRBD1 (5 bases). CDR1 and CDR2 (germline): MDHEN, SYDVKM. The CDR3 runs 12 residues. V lost 6 bases and J 7 bases, leaving 10 bases between the germline ends. The CDR3 DNA reads TGTGCCAGCAGCCCCAGGGTCCAGCCCCAGCATTTT. This encodes CASSPRVQPQHF.

The chain couples TRBV7-9 to TRBJ1-1, with D unresolved. The CDR3 contains 12 residues. Deletions cut 3 bases from V and 6 bases from J, with 8 bases between. Germline V gene lookup returns CDR1 SEHNR and CDR2 FQNEAQ (reference sequence). The CDR3 loop is CASSFLSPEAFF. The CDR3 region has the DNA TGTGCCAGCAGCTTTTTGTCGCCTGAAGCTTTCTTT.

CDR3 region: CASSQLAGGRTDTQYF. The CDR3 coding sequence is TGTGCCAGCAGCCAGCTAGCGGGGGGTCGCACAGATACGCAGTATTTT. J is TRBJ2-3 and V is TRBV4-2; 11 bases align to TRBD2. The CDR3 sequence is 16 residues long. Looked up from germline, CDR1 is LGHNA and CDR2 is YNFKEQ. J was trimmed by 1 base and V by 3 bases; bases with no gene match: 3.

V usage is TRBV9 and J usage is TRBJ2-1; D call uncertain. This CDR3 is built from 12 residues. The V end lost 3 bases, the J end lost 3 bases, and 4 bases lay between the germline ends. The germline gives CDR1 SGDLS, CDR2 YYNGEE. This CDR3 is CASSGYYNEQFF. CDR3 bases: TGTGCCAGCAGCGGCTACTACAATGAGCAGTTCTTC. Complete variable domain (other parts from reference TRBV9 and TRBJ2-1): DSGVTQTPKHLITATGQRVTLRCSPRSGDLSVYWYQQSLDQGLQFLIQYYNGEERAKGNILERFSAQQFPDLHSELNLSSLELGDSALYFCASSGYYNEQFFGPGTRLTVL.

The chain links TRBV30 to TRBJ2-2; D is possibly TRBD2 (6 bases). Per the germline V gene, CDR1 is GTSNPN and CDR2 is SVGIG (reference sequence). The CDR3 covers 14 residues. Trimming removed 3 bases from V and 3 bases from J, with 11 bases in between. CDR3 region: CAWSQGLYTGELFF. CDR3 DNA: TGTGCCTGGAGCCAGGGACTTTACACCGGGGAGCTGTTTTTT.

The rearrangement links TRBV14 to TRBJ2-1, with D perhaps being TRBD1 or TRBD2 (5 bases each). The V end was cut by 6 bases, the J end by 6 bases, with 12 bases between. There are 13 residues in the CDR3. Germline V lookup: CDR1 SGHDN, CDR2 FVKESK. In DNA, the CDR3 is TGTGCCAGCAGGGAAGGGACCACCAATGAGCAGTTCTTC. This translates into CASREGTTNEQFF.

This clone was seen only once. The rearrangement uses TRBV19 and TRBJ1-5; D may be TRBD1 (6 bases). CDR3 length equals 17 residues. V was clipped by 0 bases and J by 3 bases, with 15 bases between them. Germline V gene lookup returns CDR1 LNHDA and CDR2 SQIVND (reference sequence). CDR3 sequence (DNA): TGTGCCAGTAGTATAGAAAGGACAGACGAGGCCAATCAGCCCCAGCATTTT. Protein: CASSIERTDEANQPQHF.

The chain uses TRBV29-1 and TRBJ2-7, with 8 bases matching TRBD1. This CDR3 comprises 14 residues. The germline CDR1 and CDR2 sequences are SQVTM and ANQGSEA. After removal of 0 bases from V and 13 bases from J, the junction contained 14 bases not matched to a gene. CDR3 amino acids: CSVEDPGQGVRVYF. As DNA, the CDR3 is TGCAGCGTTGAAGATCCAGGACAGGGCGTTAGAGTTTACTTC.

The chain uses TRBV4-3 and TRBJ2-1; no clear D. In germline, CDR1 is LGHNA, CDR2 YSLEER. Trimming left V 0 bases short and J 1 base short, with 10 bases between. The CDR3 is made up of 16 amino acids. The CDR3 reads CASSQDRARSYNEQFF. In nucleotides, the CDR3 is TGCGCCAGCAGCCAAGATCGGGCGAGGTCCTACAATGAGCAGTTCTTC.

The chain joins TRBV7-9 to TRBJ2-1; D tentatively fits TRBD1 or TRBD2 (6 bases each). The V gene lost 5 bases and the J gene lost 0 bases, with 14 bases spanning the gap. The CDR3 is 16 residues long. Per the germline V gene, CDR1 is SEHNR and CDR2 is FQNEAQ (reference sequence). CDR3 DNA sequence: TGTGCCAGCAGCGCGAACGGGGGCAGCTCCTACAATGAGCAGTTCTTC. This encodes CASSANGGSSYNEQFF.

This chain joins TRBV19 and TRBJ2-1; no reliable D call. This CDR3 is built from 13 residues. Germline values: CDR1 LNHDA, CDR2 SQIVND (reference sequence). V dropped 0 bases and J dropped 9 bases, with 9 bases sitting between them. The CDR3 here is CASSIDPGSEQFF. The CDR3 DNA reads as TGTGCCAGTAGTATAGATCCGGGCAGTGAGCAGTTCTTC.

The genes are TRBV28 and TRBJ2-6; no clear D. The V end was cut by 3 bases, the J end by 0 bases, with 9 bases between. The CDR3 sequence is 16 residues long. The germline gives CDR1 MDHEN, CDR2 SYDVKM. CDR3 in amino acids: CASSLGWISGANVLTF. CDR3 nucleotides: TGTGCCAGCAGTTTGGGTTGGATCTCTGGGGCCAACGTCCTGACTTTC.

The chain employs TRBV7-9 and TRBJ2-7; 7 bases map to TRBD1. The CDR3 has 15 residues. The V segment lost 5 bases and the J segment 3 bases; nucleotides outside the gene matches: 10. Germline CDR1 and CDR2: SEHNR and FQNEAQ (reference sequence). This chain's CDR3 is CASSPPLGQNYEQYF. The CDR3 bases are TGTGCCAGCAGCCCACCCCTGGGACAGAACTACGAGCAGTACTTC.

The genes are TRBV29-1 and TRBJ1-2, with no clear D. The CDR3 totals 14 residues. Germline V gene sequence: CDR1 SQVTM, CDR2 ANQGSEA. V shed 1 base and J shed 4 bases, with 13 bases lying between them. In DNA, the CDR3 is TGCAGCGTTGAAGCCAACGGCTCCGGCTATGGCTACACCTTC. As protein: CSVEANGSGYGYTF.

The gene calls are TRBV28 and TRBJ2-7, with 8 bases lining up with TRBD1. The CDR3 is made up of 13 amino acids. The germline gives CDR1 MDHEN, CDR2 SYDVKM. V gave up 5 bases and J gave up 4 bases; unmatched junction bases: 4. The CDR3: CASSPRQGYEQYF. CDR3 coding DNA: TGTGCCAGCAGTCCAAGACAGGGGTACGAGCAGTACTTC.

The rearrangement joins TRBV4-1 to TRBJ2-7; D might be TRBD2 (5 bases). V lost 0 bases, J lost 7 bases, and 16 bases lay in between. The CDR3 is 15 residues long. The germline V gene has CDR1 MGHRA and CDR2 YSYEKL. The CDR3 sequence is CASSQDTRSSGEQYF. The CDR3 bases are TGCGCCAGCAGCCAAGACACCCGGAGTTCGGGGGAGCAGTACTTC.

V gene TRBV27 combines with J gene TRBJ1-1; no firm D call. V dropped 0 bases and J dropped 11 bases, with 13 bases sitting between them. This CDR3 spans 13 amino acids. CDR1 and CDR2 (germline): MNHEY, SMNVEV (reference sequence). DNA for the CDR3: TGTGCCAGCAGTTTATCGGACCGAATGCCGGCTTTCTTT. Translating it yields CASSLSDRMPAFF.

This chain uses TRBV4-1 with TRBJ2-2; 13 nucleotides match TRBD2. Germline-derived CDR1 and CDR2 are MGHRA and YSYEKL. The CDR3 has 22 residues. V was clipped by 0 bases and J by 4 bases; unmatched bases: 17. The DNA for the CDR3 is TGCGCCAGCAGCCAAGATTGGCCCCCTCGGACTAGCGGGAGAAGGCTCACCGGGGAGCTGTTTTTT. It is translated as CASSQDWPPRTSGRRLTGELFF.

The genes are TRBV5-1 and TRBJ1-2; D gene unclear. Trimming took off 1 base at V and 4 bases at J, with 14 bases between the two ends. Germline lookup yields CDR1 SGHRS and CDR2 YFSETQ. The CDR3 extends over 15 amino acids. CDR3 DNA: TGCGCCAGCAGCTTGACATACGGAGGAGGCTATGGCTACACCTTC. Protein sequence: CASSLTYGGGYGYTF.

The J gene is TRBJ1-2, the V gene TRBV6-1, with TRBD1 identical over 10 bases. The CDR3 length is 14 residues. Germline V gene data show CDR1 as MNHNS and CDR2 as SASEGT. V trimming: 5 bases; J trimming: 8 bases; junction bases outside the gene matches: 8. The CDR3 here is CASSPGTGDAGYTF. As DNA, the CDR3 is TGTGCCAGCAGTCCCGGGACAGGGGACGCGGGCTACACCTTC.

A remark on this clone: Other DNA sequences in the same sample also yield this CDR3. This chain connects TRBV11-3 to TRBJ2-7; D gene uncertain. The CDR3 is made up of 12 amino acids. Trimming cost V 0 bases and J 7 bases, with 7 bases left between them. CDR1 and CDR2 (germline): SGHNT, YENEEA. The CDR3 sequence is CASSLDDREQYF. The CDR3 DNA reads as TGTGCCAGCAGCTTAGATGATCGGGAGCAGTACTTC.